What follows describes a single T cell receptor (beta chain). The antigen remains unidentified. The sample originates from a study of blood T cells in healthy people across ages. There are 16 residues in the CDR3. The V gene's germline CDR1 is MDHEN and CDR2 SYDVKM. The V gene end was trimmed by 4 bases and the J gene end by 4 bases; junction bases not matched to a gene: 11. Whole-study results and caveats: Nothing was known about donor CMV status, and this possibly confounded expanded clonotype changes. Roughly linear age-related decline in beta diversity appeared, significant by age approximately 40.

A sample-barcoded 5' primer and a J-beta primer mix were used in a second PCR of about 6 to 12 cycles. Via MiXCR, TCRdb re-called the 5' RACE reads, giving one row per CDR3 protein. The sample lists over 700,000 distinct CDR3 sequences, roughly 25% occurring once. These data were also filed under a second study, of T cells of mothers and their children.

The J gene is TRBJ2-5, the V gene TRBV28, with 8 bases lining up with TRBD2. Input material: blood. The receptor was derived from a boy under 18 in good health. The CDR3 protein is CASSSTLSGSRETQYF. The CDR3 nucleotides read TGTGCCAGCAGTTCTACCCTAAGCGGGAGTCGAGAGACCCAGTACTTC.